The rows below give T cell receptor beta chains drawn from one sample of a study of cytomegalovirus exposure and HLA in healthy donors. Here immunoSEQ multiplex PCR was the method, and the copy in TCRdb shows in-frame clones only, minus some. The data hold more than 95,000 clones, with 78% observed a single time. Sequenced material: PBMCs. The receptors were gathered from a man aged 25 to 45 in good health and CMV-seronegative. The CDR3 runs from the conserved cysteine through the conserved F or W. The D gene is left open where the match is weak. The listing skips clone size in some rows; elsewhere it reads once, few, many or a size class.

.	TRBV7-9	TRBJ1-2	.	TGTGCCAGCAGCCTTATAGCGGCAGGGCTTGTCGGGGGCTACACCTTC	CASSLIAAGLVGGYTF
.	TRBV6-1	TRBJ2-1	TRBD2	TGTGCCAGCAGTGCCCTAGCGGGTACTTACAATGAGCAGTTCTTC	CASSALAGTYNEQFF
.	TRBV9	TRBJ1-5	.	TGTGCCAGCAGCGTAGGTGGCAGCAATCAGCCCCAGCATTTT	CASSVGGSNQPQHF
.	TRBV28	TRBJ2-5	TRBD2	TGTGCCAGCAGATCTCAGACTAGCGGACTGCGGCAAGAGACCCAGTACTTC	CASRSQTSGLRQETQYF
.	TRBV5-4	TRBJ1-1	.	TGTGCCAGCAGCGGTGTGGACCCAGCGGTAACTTTCTTT	CASSGVDPAVTFF
.	TRBV10-1	TRBJ2-5	.	TGCGCCAGCAGTGCCGGGGAGACCCAGTACTTC	CASSAGETQYF
.	TRBV18	TRBJ2-1	.	TGTGCCAGCTCACCATCCAGGGAAGACTACAATGAGCAGTTCTTC	CASSPSREDYNEQFF
.	TRBV28	TRBJ2-2	TRBD2	TGTGCCAGCAGTTTGGTATTAGCGGGAGAGGTCGGGGAGCTGTTTTTT	CASSLVLAGEVGELFF
.	TRBV27	TRBJ1-6	.	TGTGCCAGCAGCCGGTGGGCCGGGACGGGGGACTATAATTCACCCCTCCACTTT	CASSRWAGTGDYNSPLHF
.	TRBV29-1	TRBJ2-1	.	TGCAGCGTTGAAGGGCGGGCCCGCACGCAGTTCTTC	CSVEGRARTQFF
.	TRBV28	TRBJ2-3	TRBD1	TGTGCCAGCAGTGTCCTCGGACAGGGGAGCACAGATACGCAGTATTTT	CASSVLGQGSTDTQYF
.	TRBV5-6	TRBJ2-1	TRBD2	TGTGCCAGCAGCGAAAGCGGGGGGGTAGAGTACAATGAGCAGTTCTTC	CASSESGGVEYNEQFF
.	TRBV13	TRBJ1-2	.	TGTGCCAGCAGGCCCGGGGGGGAGGACTATGGCTACACCTTC	CASRPGGEDYGYTF
.	TRBV18	TRBJ2-5	TRBD2	TGTGCCAGCTCACCCGGACTAGCGGGATATTGGGTCCAAGAGACCCAGTACTTC	CASSPGLAGYWVQETQYF
.	TRBV11-3	TRBJ2-7	TRBD2	TGTGCCAGCAGTTCGACTAGCGACTCCTACGAGCAGTACTTC	CASSSTSDSYEQYF
.	TRBV7-2	TRBJ2-7	TRBD1	TGTGCCAGCAGCTCCCTGGGGACAGGGGGCCCCGAGCAGTACTTC	CASSSLGTGGPEQYF
.	TRBV4-3	TRBJ2-7	.	TGCGCCAGCAGCCAAGATGAACAGGGGAGGTCCTACGAGCAGTACTTC	CASSQDEQGRSYEQYF
.	TRBV27	TRBJ2-4	TRBD1	TGTGCCAGCAGTCCTACAGGGGGGCCCTCCAAAAACATTCAGTACTTC	CASSPTGGPSKNIQYF
.	TRBV29-1	TRBJ2-3	.	TGCAGCGGGTCTAGGGATACGCAGTATTTT	CSGSRDTQYF
few	TRBV5-1	TRBJ1-1	.	TGCGCCAGCAGCTTGGCCGGGGTCGGAGCTTTCTTT	CASSLAGVGAFF
.	TRBV9	TRBJ2-7	.	TGTGCCAGCAGCGCCTACGGAGCTGGTAACTACGAGCAGTACTTC	CASSAYGAGNYEQYF
.	TRBV7-2	TRBJ2-6	.	TGTGCCAGCAGCTCGGAGATCTCTGGGGCCAACGTCCTGACTTTC	CASSSEISGANVLTF
.	TRBV29-1	TRBJ1-5	TRBD1	TGCAGCGTTGCGACAGGGGGCAGCAATCAGCCCCAGCATTTT	CSVATGGSNQPQHF
.	TRBV5-1	TRBJ2-5	TRBD1	TGCGCCAGCAGCTTGTACCGGGACAGACAAGAGACCCAGTACTTC	CASSLYRDRQETQYF
.	TRBV2	TRBJ2-6	.	TGTGCCAGCAGAGAACAGGGCCCTGGGGCCAACGTCCTGACTTTC	CASREQGPGANVLTF
.	TRBV4-1	TRBJ1-5	TRBD1	TGCGCCAGCAGCCAAGCCCCCGGGACAGAAAATCAGCCCCAGCATTTT	CASSQAPGTENQPQHF
.	TRBV7-9	TRBJ1-5	.	TGTGCCAGCAGCTTAGGCGGCTATAGCAATCAGCCCCAGCATTTT	CASSLGGYSNQPQHF
.	TRBV5-6	TRBJ2-1	.	TGTGCCAGCAGGGGTGAGAACCACAGGGCCAATGAGCAGTTCTTC	CASRGENHRANEQFF
.	TRBV7-9	TRBJ1-2	.	TGTGCCAGCAGCCCCGGACAGAAGCTTGGATATGGCTACACCTTC	CASSPGQKLGYGYTF
once	TRBV11-2	TRBJ1-1	.	TGTGCCAGCAGCTTAGTTGGCAGGAAAAAAAACACTGAAGCTTTCTTT	CASSLVGRKKNTEAFF
.	TRBV7-2	TRBJ1-4	TRBD1	TGTGCCAGCAGCCACGACAGGGGGCGTACAACTAATGAAAAACTGTTTTTT	CASSHDRGRTTNEKLFF
.	TRBV11-2	TRBJ1-1	.	TGTGCCAGCAGCTCCCGTCCCGGGACAAGAAACACTGAAGCTTTCTTT	CASSSRPGTRNTEAFF
.	TRBV7-2	TRBJ2-1	.	TGTGCCAGCAGCTTGGCAGGGGCAGACAATGAGCAGTTCTTC	CASSLAGADNEQFF
.	TRBV6-5	TRBJ2-7	TRBD2	TGTGCCAGCAGTCCGCTAGCGGGAGGGCCCCACGAGCAGTACTTC	CASSPLAGGPHEQYF
.	TRBV28	TRBJ1-2	TRBD1	TGTGCCAGCAGACTACAGGGGTCCTATGGCTACACCTTC	CASRLQGSYGYTF
.	TRBV27	TRBJ2-7	.	TGTGCCAGCAGTTTAGCAGGGTTCCACGAGCAGTACTTC	CASSLAGFHEQYF
.	TRBV30	TRBJ2-3	TRBD2	TGTGCCTGGAGTTGGTCTAGCGGGATTGTAGATACGCAGTATTTT	CAWSWSSGIVDTQYF
.	TRBV14	TRBJ2-6	.	TGTGCCAGCAGCCGAGTAGGGGGAGCTGGGGCCAACGTCCTGACTTTC	CASSRVGGAGANVLTF
.	TRBV5-5	TRBJ2-1	TRBD1	TGTGCCAGCAGCTTGTTGTCGGGACAGGGAACCCACAATGAGCAGTTCTTC	CASSLLSGQGTHNEQFF
.	TRBV7-9	TRBJ1-2	TRBD1	TGTGCCAGCAGAAGAGTGGGGACAGGGGGCTATGGCTACACCTTC	CASRRVGTGGYGYTF
.	TRBV4-3	TRBJ1-1	.	TGCGCCAGCAGCCAAGAACGGGAAGCTGAAGCTTTCTTT	CASSQEREAEAFF
.	TRBV27	TRBJ2-5	.	TGTGCCAGCAGTTTATGGTCGGGGGAAGAGACCCAGTACTTC	CASSLWSGEETQYF
.	TRBV5-6	TRBJ1-6	.	TGTGCCAGCAACCGCGGGGATTCCAGATCACCCCTCCACTTT	CASNRGDSRSPLHF
.	TRBV7-2	TRBJ1-3	.	TGTGCCAGCAGCACGGGACTCCTCTCTGGAAACACCATATATTTT	CASSTGLLSGNTIYF
once	TRBV5-4	TRBJ1-1	.	TGTGCCAGCAGCTTGGCCTCCCTCAGGGGCACTGAAGCTTTCTTT	CASSLASLRGTEAFF
few	TRBV2	TRBJ1-1	TRBD1	TGTGCCAGCAGTGAGAACAGGGGGAGGACTGAAGCTTTCTTT	CASSENRGRTEAFF
.	TRBV28	TRBJ2-1	.	TGTGCCAGCAGTATCGGAGGGGGGGGCTGGAATGAGCAGTTCTTC	CASSIGGGGWNEQFF
.	TRBV30	TRBJ1-2	.	TGTGCCTGGATGTGGGACATATATGGCTACACCTTC	CAWMWDIYGYTF
.	TRBV10-3	TRBJ1-3	.	TGTGCCATCAGGGCAGGGGTAGCTGGAAACACCATATATTTT	CAIRAGVAGNTIYF
.	TRBV9	TRBJ2-1	TRBD2	TGTGCCAGCAGCATCACTAGCGGGACATACAATGAGCAGTTCTTC	CASSITSGTYNEQFF
.	TRBV10-1	TRBJ2-1	TRBD2	TGCGCCAGCAGCGAGGCGGGAGGGTTGGAGAATGAGCAGTTCTTC	CASSEAGGLENEQFF
.	TRBV18	TRBJ1-5	.	TGTGCCAGCTCACCACAGGGGCAGTCACGAGGCAATCAGCCCCAGCATTTT	CASSPQGQSRGNQPQHF
few	TRBV10-3	TRBJ1-1	.	TGTGCCATCACCCCCACGTGGCAGGGGAACACTGAAGCTTTCTTT	CAITPTWQGNTEAFF
.	TRBV15	TRBJ2-7	.	TGTGCCACCAGCAGAGGAGGAGGGGAGCCAGCCCACGAGCAGTACTTC	CATSRGGGEPAHEQYF
.	TRBV7-2	TRBJ1-2	.	TGTGCCAGCAGCTCAACCGGGAGATTCACTTATGGCTACACCTTC	CASSSTGRFTYGYTF